These 19 T cell receptor beta chains originate from one sample sequenced in a study of blood T cell repertoires in COVID-19. Assay used: immunoSEQ multiplex PCR; TCRdb lists only in-frame clones, some missing. The profile shows about 200,000 clones, less than 90% of them singletons. The sequenced material came from PBMCs or T cells enriched from blood (not recorded which). Every receptor here comes from a woman under 40 who had been exposed to COVID-19.

The chain combines TRBV10-1 with TRBJ2-3; 14 bases match TRBD2. V was clipped by 7 bases and J by 8 bases; unmatched bases: 11. Germline-derived CDR1 and CDR2 are WNHNN and SYGVQD (reference sequence). This CDR3 has 16 residues. CDR3 in amino acids: CASKPGLAGGQGTQYF. In DNA form, the CDR3 reads TGCGCCAGCAAGCCCGGACTAGCGGGGGGACAGGGTACGCAGTATTTT.

The rearrangement uses TRBV5-1 and TRBJ2-7, with 10 bases identical to TRBD1. CDR1 is SGHRS, CDR2 YFSETQ, per germline. V lost 6 bases and J lost 7; bases outside the gene matches: 7. The CDR3 is made up of 13 amino acids. Written as DNA, the CDR3 is TGCGCCAGCAACCAAAGGACAGGGGGGGAGCAGTACTTC. This gives the protein CASNQRTGGEQYF.

The chain links TRBV18 to TRBJ2-1; perhaps TRBD1 as D (6 bases). This CDR3 has 15 amino acids. Trimming removed 3 bases at V and 5 bases at J, with 14 bases between. CDR1 and CDR2 (germline): KGHSH, LQKENI. Written as DNA, the CDR3 is TGTGCCAGCTCACCGGGACACCCAGCGGACAATGAGCAGTTCTTC. Protein product: CASSPGHPADNEQFF.

CDR3 loop: CASRRWGGDTQYF. The DNA of the CDR3 is TGTGCCAGCAGGAGATGGGGAGGAGATACGCAGTATTTT. The J gene is TRBJ2-3, the V gene TRBV13, with TRBD2 as a possible D gene (6 bases). V shed 6 bases and J shed 5 bases, with 12 bases lying between them. Germline-derived CDR1 and CDR2 are PRHDT and FYEKMQ (reference sequence). The length of the CDR3 is 13 residues.

The gene calls are TRBV27 and TRBJ2-6; a weak D match, TRBD2 (5 bases). V dropped 2 bases and J dropped 3 bases, with 8 bases sitting between them. This CDR3 is built from 15 residues. CDR1 and CDR2 from the germline V gene are MNHEY and SMNVEV (reference sequence). The CDR3 DNA is TGTGCCAGCAGTTTAATGGGGAGTGGGGCCAACGTCCTGACTTTC. It is translated as CASSLMGSGANVLTF.

With respect to this clone: The sample carries other DNA sequences with the same CDR3. The CDR3 DNA reads TGCGCCAGCAGCCCGCAGGGTTCTGGAAACACCATATATTTT. It encodes CASSPQGSGNTIYF. The chain carries TRBV5-1 and TRBJ1-3; D possibly corresponds to TRBD1 (5 bases). Germline loops: CDR1 SGHRS, CDR2 YFSETQ. Deletions cut 4 bases from V and 1 base from J, with 9 bases between. The CDR3 covers 14 residues.

This clone was recorded once. This chain uses TRBV25-1 with TRBJ2-1, with 8 bases identical to TRBD2. Germline V gene lookup returns CDR1 MGHDK and CDR2 SYGVNS. V shed 0 bases and J 4 bases; nucleotides not matched to a gene: 2. The CDR3 runs to 15 residues. CDR3: CASSEYTGGYNEQFF. Written as DNA, the CDR3 is TGTGCCAGCAGTGAATATACGGGGGGGTACAATGAGCAGTTCTTC.

The chain recombines TRBV21-1 with TRBJ1-5. TRBV21-1 is noted as a pseudogene. This CDR3 region has 13 residues. The CDR3 loop is CASKGRLPGSQHF. The CDR3 coding sequence is TGTGCCAGCAAGGGCCGCCTCCCGGGGTCCCAGCATTTT.

The CDR3 here is CASSEVSGTGGPTGFGYTF. Written as DNA, the CDR3 is TGTGCCAGCAGTGAAGTCTCCGGGACAGGGGGGCCCACCGGGTTTGGCTACACCTTC. This chain links TRBV2 with TRBJ1-2; 11 bases are shared with TRBD1. Unmatched junction bases numbered 17, after V lost 1 base and J lost 7 bases. The CDR3 extends over 19 amino acids. Germline V gene data show CDR1 as SNHLY and CDR2 as FYNNEI.

This clone was seen more than once but under ten times. V is TRBV12-3 or TRBV12-4 and J is TRBJ2-3, with D uncertain. V lost 7 bases and J lost 6, with 11 bases in between. This CDR3 spans 12 amino acids. The CDR3 loop reads CASTFSPDTQYF. The DNA of the CDR3 is TGTGCCAGCACCTTCTCCCCCGATACGCAGTATTTT.

The J gene is TRBJ2-7, the V gene TRBV7-9; possible D gene TRBD2, 6 bases. From germline, CDR1 is SEHNR and CDR2 FQNEAQ (reference sequence). This CDR3 has 15 residues. The germline V and J ends were trimmed by 5 bases and 1 base, with 15 bases remaining between them. The CDR3 DNA reads TGTGCCAGCAGCAAATTCAGGGAGGTGTCCTACGAGCAGTACTTC. Residues: CASSKFREVSYEQYF.

A remark on this clone: This same CDR3 is encoded by further DNA sequences in the sample. The chain links TRBV29-1 to TRBJ1-2; 9 bases are a match to TRBD1. This CDR3 has 12 amino acids. Germline trimming cut 6 bases from V and 3 bases from J; bases unmatched to any gene: 2. Germline V gene data show CDR1 as SQVTM and CDR2 as ANQGSEA. CDR3 nucleotides: TGCAGCGTGGGGGACAGGGACTATGGCTACACCTTC. Its translation: CSVGDRDYGYTF.

The chain is built from TRBV9 and TRBJ2-7; 8 nucleotides align to TRBD1. This CDR3 comprises 15 residues. Germline-derived CDR1 and CDR2 are SGDLS and YYNGEE. V lost 0 bases and J lost 1; bases outside the gene matches: 3. CDR3 sequence (DNA): TGTGCCAGCAGCGTAGACGACAGGGGTTCCTACGAGCAGTACTTC. This codes for CASSVDDRGSYEQYF. Based on the CDR3 plus reference TRBV9 and TRBJ2-7, the full variable domain is DSGVTQTPKHLITATGQRVTLRCSPRSGDLSVYWYQQSLDQGLQFLIQYYNGEERAKGNILERFSAQQFPDLHSELNLSSLELGDSALYFCASSVDDRGSYEQYFGPGTRLTVT.

The chain carries TRBV11-2 and TRBJ2-7; unclear D gene. The CDR3 has 13 amino acids. V was cut by 4 bases and J by 4 bases, with 11 bases left in between. The germline gives CDR1 SGHAT, CDR2 FQNNGV. The CDR3 DNA follows: TGTGCCAGCAGCTCCTTTCAACTGTACGAGCAGTACTTC. This gives the protein CASSSFQLYEQYF.

The V and J genes are TRBV2 and TRBJ1-2, with a tentative D call TRBD1 (5 bases). There are 12 residues in the CDR3. The ends were cut back, 7 bases at V and 1 base at J, with 7 bases in the middle. Germline assignment: CDR1 SNHLY and CDR2 FYNNEI. CDR3 protein: CASTDSNYGYTF. The CDR3 coding sequence is TGTGCCAGCACTGACAGTAACTATGGCTACACCTTC.

This rearrangement joins TRBV7-8 to TRBJ1-1; D gene unclear. The CDR3 spans 14 residues. Germline V gives CDR1 SGHVS, CDR2 FQNEAQ. Trimming pared 3 bases from V and 2 bases from J, leaving 10 bases between. CDR3 nucleotide sequence: TGTGCCAGCAGCTTCCCGGGTGATAACACTGAAGCTTTCTTT. Amino acid sequence: CASSFPGDNTEAFF.

The V and J genes are TRBV7-8 and TRBJ1-1, with TRBD1 identical over 12 bases. The CDR3 is 16 amino acids. Germline assignment: CDR1 SGHVS and CDR2 FQNEAQ. V lost 5 bases and J lost 11; bases outside the gene matches: 15. The DNA of the CDR3 is TGTGCCAGCAGCACCCCGGGCCGGGACAGGGGGCGAGGGGCTTTCTTT. Translating gives CASSTPGRDRGRGAFF.

The count of this clone is one. The chain carries TRBV5-1 and TRBJ2-5, with D possibly being TRBD2 (6 bases). There are 16 residues in the CDR3. Deletions cut 4 bases from V and 3 bases from J, with 19 bases between. Germline V gene data show CDR1 as SGHRS and CDR2 as YFSETQ. The CDR3 reads CASSPRRERGEETQYF. The DNA of the CDR3 is TGCGCCAGCAGCCCAAGGCGAGAGCGCGGGGAAGAGACCCAGTACTTC.

The V call is TRBV7-2, the J call TRBJ2-1, with TRBD2 matching 8 bases. J was trimmed by 10 bases and V by 3 bases; bases with no gene match: 5. Germline CDR1 is SGHTA and CDR2 is FQGNSA. The CDR3 sequence is 13 residues long. The CDR3 loop is CASSLGLVGEQFF. In DNA, the CDR3 is TGTGCCAGCAGCTTGGGACTAGTGGGGGAGCAGTTCTTC.